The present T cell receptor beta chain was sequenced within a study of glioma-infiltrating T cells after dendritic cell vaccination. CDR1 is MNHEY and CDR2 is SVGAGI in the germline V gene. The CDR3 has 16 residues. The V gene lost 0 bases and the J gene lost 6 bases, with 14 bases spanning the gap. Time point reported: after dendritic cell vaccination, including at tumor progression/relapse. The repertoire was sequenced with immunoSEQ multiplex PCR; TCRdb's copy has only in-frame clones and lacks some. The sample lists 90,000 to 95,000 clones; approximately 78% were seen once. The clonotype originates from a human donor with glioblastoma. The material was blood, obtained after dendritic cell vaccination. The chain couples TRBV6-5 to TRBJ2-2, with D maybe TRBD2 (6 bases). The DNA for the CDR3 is TGTGCCAGCAGTTACTCGACGGCGGGGTCGGCCGGGGAGCTGTTTTTT. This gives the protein CASSYSTAGSAGELFF.